One TCR beta chain is described in this entry. The antigen is unknown. The entry originates in a study of T-cell reconstitution after alpha-beta-depleted transplantation in children. Findings of the study overall: One year after transplant, T-cell counts and diversity came mostly from newly produced T cells. Reports say that about two months after transplant, the alpha-beta T cells came out of several hundred graft clones that had expanded.

During its preparation, the TCRbeta library received unique molecular identifiers. One entry per CDR3 protein, called by TCRdb with MiXCR from the PCR reads. This sample has a few hundred thousand distinct CDR3 sequences, with 25% to 30% found just once. Per the germline V gene, CDR1 is DFQATT and CDR2 is SNEGSKA (reference sequence). V lost 3 bases and J lost 2, with 16 bases in between. This CDR3 comprises 15 residues. The receptor was isolated from a boy younger than two with Wiskott-Aldrich syndrome, due to receive a stem cell transplant. The chain is built from TRBV20-1 and TRBJ1-1, with a weak D call TRBD1 (6 bases). The sequences come from PBMCs, collected before TCRalphabeta/CD19-depleted stem cell transplant. The CDR3 here is CSARQRTAPNTEAFF. The CDR3 bases are TGCAGTGCTAGGCAAAGGACAGCACCCAACACTGAAGCTTTCTTT.